These 2 T cell receptor beta chains were sequenced from one sample in a study of shared clonotypes between healthy human individuals (dated by TCRdb to between 2020 and 2021). Libraries came from the immunoSEQ multiplex PCR assay. TCRdb limited this immuneACCESS table to in-frame rearrangements with V and J called. A share of clones is missing; checked studies link under half to unresolved V genes, and the rest is unexplained. A total of more than 400,000 clones appear in this sample, around 80% of them only once. The ten largest clones capture around 12% of the sample. Sequencing input: PBMCs. Receptor source: a woman aged 40 to 50 in good health. Some clones in this sample may be carry-over from other donors' samples.

The chain is built from TRBV7-2 and TRBJ2-1, with 10 bases aligning to TRBD2. Germline CDR1 is SGHTA and CDR2 is FQGNSA. Losses at the gene ends were 5 bases for V and 5 bases for J; bases not matched to a gene: 6. This CDR3 has 15 residues. CDR3 protein: CASSLASGGHNEQFF. In DNA form, the CDR3 reads TGTGCCAGCAGCCTGGCTAGCGGGGGACACAATGAGCAGTTCTTC.

This clone was seen only once. This may be a read error, as it is one base from a much larger clone. This sample includes further DNA sequences coding for the same CDR3. V and J are TRBV6-4 and TRBJ2-1; a weak D match, TRBD1 (5 bases). The V and J ends lost 0 bases and 10 bases respectively, with 10 bases between them. Germline CDR1 MRHNA, CDR2 SNTAGT. This CDR3 is built from 13 residues. The DNA for the CDR3 is TGTGCCAGCAGTGACTCAGGGGTCAACGAGCAGTTCTTC. It specifies CASSDSGVNEQFF.